This TCR beta chain was obtained from a study of CXCR3-negative and CXCR3-positive naive CD8 T cells. The libraries of TRB cDNA were prepared using 5' RACE with UMI labels. For each CDR3 protein, TCRdb gives one entry from its re-call of the 5' RACE reads, without DNA. The record lists around 47,000 distinct CDR3 sequences, of which the ten most abundant hold roughly 14%. The study's findings and limits: TRB CDR3 properties indicated TCR strength, while surface CD5 was similar across naive subsets. Similar TRBV-TRBJ gene usage was seen in naive CXCR3-negative and CXCR3-positive cells, but not in memory cells.

Note on this clonotype: What it recognizes is unknown.

This CDR3 is 14 amino acids long. Germline values: CDR1 SEHNR, CDR2 FQNEAQ (reference sequence). The gene calls are TRBV7-9 and TRBJ2-7; absent DNA, TCRdb's TRBD1 call cannot be checked. The sample taken for sequencing was memory CD8+ T cells from blood. This receptor was identified in a human donor in good health. Some clones in this sample may be carry-over from other donors' samples. The CDR3: CASSSPGRPYEQYF.